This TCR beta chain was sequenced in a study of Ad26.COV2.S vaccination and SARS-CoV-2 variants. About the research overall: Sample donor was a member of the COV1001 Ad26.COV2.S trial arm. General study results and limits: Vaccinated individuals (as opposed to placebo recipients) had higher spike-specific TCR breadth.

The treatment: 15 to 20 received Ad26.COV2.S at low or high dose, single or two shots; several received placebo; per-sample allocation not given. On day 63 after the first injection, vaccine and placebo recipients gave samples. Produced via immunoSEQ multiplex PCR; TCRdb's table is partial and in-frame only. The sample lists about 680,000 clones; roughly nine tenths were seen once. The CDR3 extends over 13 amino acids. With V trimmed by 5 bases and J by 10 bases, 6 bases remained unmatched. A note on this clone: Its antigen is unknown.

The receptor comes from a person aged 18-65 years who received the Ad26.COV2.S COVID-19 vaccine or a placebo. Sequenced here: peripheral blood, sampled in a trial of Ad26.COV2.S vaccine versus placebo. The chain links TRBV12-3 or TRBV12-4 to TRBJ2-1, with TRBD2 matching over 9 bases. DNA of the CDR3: TGTGCCAGCAGTCCCGCGGGGGGGCGGGAGCAGTTCTTC. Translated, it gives CASSPAGGREQFF.